Ten or more counts support the clone carrying this TCR beta chain. What it binds is unknown. Sorted CD4+ subsets: naive, central memory, regulatory, stem cell-like memory (CD45RO/CCR7/CD25/CD127/CD95/CD27 panel). Every isolated RNA sample was fully reverse transcribed, so sequencing captured expressed TCRB transcripts. Method: immunoSEQ multiplex PCR; TCRdb's copy keeps in-frame clones and lacks some. The sample lists about 340,000 clones; approximately 9.9% were seen once. The sample comes from a study of beta chain features in type 1 diabetes. The study, taken as a whole, reports: Significant though moderate, a shortening of TCRB CDR3s appeared in all four CD4+ subsets of Type 1 diabetes patients. Overrepresentation of cells with high TCR expression could result from cDNA sequencing. Comparison showed that naive, central memory and Treg TCRB repertoires appeared more similar among patients than among healthy donors.

The CDR3 is 15 residues long. Germline V gene data show CDR1 as SGHKS and CDR2 as YYEKEE (reference sequence). The trim removed 1 base at V and 4 bases at J, leaving 7 bases unmatched. This chain connects TRBV5-5 to TRBJ1-1; TRBD1 matches at 7 bases. Sample: central memory CD4+ T cells from blood. The clonotype originates from a man aged 25 to 45 with type 1 diabetes. The CDR3 here is CASSLLSGGTTEAFF. CDR3 nucleotide sequence: TGTGCCAGCAGCTTGCTGTCAGGGGGTACCACTGAAGCTTTCTTT. The full variable domain, in which reference TRBV5-5 and TRBJ1-1 provide the parts outside the CDR3, is DAGVTQSPTHLIKTRGQQVTLRCSPISGHKSVSWYQQVLGQGPQFIFQYYEKEERGRGNFPDRFSARQFPNYSSELNVNALLLGDSALYLCASSLLSGGTTEAFFGQGTRLTVV.